These 7 T cell receptor beta chains originate from one sample sequenced in a study of Graves' ophthalmopathy and Graves' hyperthyroidism. As the template, RNA transcripts were used to amplify TCR beta CDR3 regions. After a first-round RT-PCR with HTBI primers, a second-round multiplex PCR was run. TCRdb ran MiXCR on the multiplex PCR reads and lists one entry per CDR3 protein. The profile covers a few hundred thousand distinct CDR3 sequences, with under 25% appearing a single time and 35% to 55% taken by the ten largest. Sequencing was done on a sample of peripheral blood. These receptor sequences come from a woman aged 50 to 65 with Graves' ophthalmopathy.

This clonotype was counted ten times or more. The chain recombines TRBV20-1 with TRBJ2-7, with TRBD2 as a possible D gene (6 bases). Germline V gives CDR1 DFQATT, CDR2 SNEGSKA (reference sequence). With 3 bases removed from V and 2 bases from J, the gap between germline ends came to 11 bases. This CDR3 has 13 residues. In DNA, the CDR3 is TGCAGTGCTAGTGACACGGGGGCCTACGAGCAGTACTTC. Translating it yields CSASDTGAYEQYF.

This clonotype showed up many times. The chain couples TRBV6-4 to TRBJ1-1, with 9 positions matching TRBD1. The CDR3 length is 20 residues. Germline values: CDR1 MRHNA, CDR2 SNTAGT. The trim removed 5 bases at V and 0 bases at J, leaving 19 bases unmatched. CDR3 bases: TGTGCCAGCAGTCCCCAGGACAGGGGACTACTCGGAGCCATGAACACTGAAGCTTTCTTT. Translation: CASSPQDRGLLGAMNTEAFF.

The chain has TRBV18 and TRBJ1-3; D is unresolved. The CDR3 runs 14 residues. Trimming took off 0 bases at V and 8 bases at J, with 11 bases between the two ends. The germline V gene encodes CDR1 KGHSH and CDR2 LQKENI. CDR3 in amino acids: CASSPPGRRDTIYF. The CDR3 DNA is TGTGCCAGCTCACCACCGGGAAGAAGAGACACCATATATTTT.

This rearrangement joins TRBV6-5 to TRBJ1-1, with D hard to call. Germline-derived CDR1 and CDR2 are MNHEY and SVGAGI. The V end lost 0 bases, the J end lost 8 bases, and 10 bases lay between the germline ends. This CDR3 has 13 residues. The DNA of the CDR3 is TGTGCCAGCAGTTACTCGCCGTCGACGGAAGCTTTCTTT. It is translated as CASSYSPSTEAFF.

This clonotype was observed many times. The rearrangement joins TRBV11-2 to TRBJ1-1; tentatively, D is TRBD1 (6 bases). CDR3 size: 14 residues. Trimming pared 6 bases from V and 5 bases from J, leaving 16 bases between. CDR1 is SGHAT, CDR2 FQNNGV, per germline. Here the CDR3 reads CASRTHQGRTEAFF. CDR3 nucleotides: TGTGCCAGCAGGACACACCAGGGGCGGACTGAAGCTTTCTTT.

This clonotype was detected many times. The chain's CDR3 is CASTERGRSTEAFF. Here the CDR3 DNA reads TGTGCCAGCACTGAGAGGGGGCGAAGTACTGAAGCTTTCTTT. The chain links TRBV28 to TRBJ1-1, with 7 bases fitting TRBD1. CDR1 is MDHEN and CDR2 is SYDVKM in the germline V gene. This CDR3 contains 14 residues. The J segment lost 5 bases and the V segment lost 7 bases, leaving 10 bases of the junction unmatched.

In this sample, this clonotype turned up many times. The rearrangement links TRBV27 to TRBJ2-5; no clear D. The V gene's germline CDR1 is MNHEY and CDR2 SMNVEV (reference sequence). The CDR3 has 13 amino acids. V lost 6 bases and J 5 bases, leaving 13 bases between the germline ends. Here the CDR3 reads CASSFSNRETQYF. The CDR3 DNA reads TGTGCCAGCAGCTTCTCAAACCGGGAGACCCAGTACTTC.